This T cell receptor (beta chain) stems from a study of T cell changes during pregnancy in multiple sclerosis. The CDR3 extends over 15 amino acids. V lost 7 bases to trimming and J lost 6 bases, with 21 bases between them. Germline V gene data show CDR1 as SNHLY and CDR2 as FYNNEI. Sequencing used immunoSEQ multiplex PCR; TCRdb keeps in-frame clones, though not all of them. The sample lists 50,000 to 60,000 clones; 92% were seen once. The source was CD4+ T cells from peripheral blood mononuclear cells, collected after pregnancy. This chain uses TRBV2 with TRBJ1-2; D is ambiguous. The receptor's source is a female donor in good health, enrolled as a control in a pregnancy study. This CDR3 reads CASILRGIGQDGYTF. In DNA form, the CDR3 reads TGTGCCAGCATACTCCGGGGAATAGGTCAAGATGGCTACACCTTC.